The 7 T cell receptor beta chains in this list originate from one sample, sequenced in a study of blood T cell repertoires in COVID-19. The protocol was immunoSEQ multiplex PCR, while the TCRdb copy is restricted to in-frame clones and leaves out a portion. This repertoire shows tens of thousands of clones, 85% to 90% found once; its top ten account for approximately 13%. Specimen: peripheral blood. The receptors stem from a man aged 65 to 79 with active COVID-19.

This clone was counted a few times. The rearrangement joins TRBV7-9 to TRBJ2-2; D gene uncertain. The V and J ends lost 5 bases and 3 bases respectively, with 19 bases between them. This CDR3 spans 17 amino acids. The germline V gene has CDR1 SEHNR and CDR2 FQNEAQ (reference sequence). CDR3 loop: CASSPSPAGLYTGELFF. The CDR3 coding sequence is TGTGCCAGCAGCCCCTCCCCTGCAGGATTGTACACCGGGGAGCTGTTTTTT.

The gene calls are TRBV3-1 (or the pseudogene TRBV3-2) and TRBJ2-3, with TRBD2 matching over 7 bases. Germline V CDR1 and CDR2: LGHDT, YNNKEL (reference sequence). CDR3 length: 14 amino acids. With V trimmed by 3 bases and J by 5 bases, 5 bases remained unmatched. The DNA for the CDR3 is TGTGCCAGCAGCCACGGGTTAGCGGGAGATACGCAGTATTTT. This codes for CASSHGLAGDTQYF.

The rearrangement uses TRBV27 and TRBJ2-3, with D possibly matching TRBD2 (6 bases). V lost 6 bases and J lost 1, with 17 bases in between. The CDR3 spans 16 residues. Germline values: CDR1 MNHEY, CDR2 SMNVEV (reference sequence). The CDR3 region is CASSRMGGWGTDTQYF. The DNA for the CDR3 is TGTGCCAGCAGCCGAATGGGGGGTTGGGGCACAGATACGCAGTATTTT.

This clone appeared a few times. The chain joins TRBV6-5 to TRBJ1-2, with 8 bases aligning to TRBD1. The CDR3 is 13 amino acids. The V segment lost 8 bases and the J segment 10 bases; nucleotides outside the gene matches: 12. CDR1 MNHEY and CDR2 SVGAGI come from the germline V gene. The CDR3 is CASQDREDIYYTF. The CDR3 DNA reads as TGTGCCAGCCAGGACAGGGAGGACATATACTACACCTTC.

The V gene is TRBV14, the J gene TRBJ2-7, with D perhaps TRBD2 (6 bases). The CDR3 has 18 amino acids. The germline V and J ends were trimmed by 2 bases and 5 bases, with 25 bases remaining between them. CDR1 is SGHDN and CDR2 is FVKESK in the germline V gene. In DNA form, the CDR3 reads TGTGCCAGCAGCCAACCTCGTGGGGTTTACGGGAGTAGAAACGAGCAGTACTTC. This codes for CASSQPRGVYGSRNEQYF.

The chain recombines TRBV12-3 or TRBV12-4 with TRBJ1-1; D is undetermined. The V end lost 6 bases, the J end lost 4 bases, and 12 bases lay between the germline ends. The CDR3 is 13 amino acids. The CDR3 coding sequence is TGTGCCAGCAGCCCTGACCGGGTCACTGAAGCTTTCTTT. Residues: CASSPDRVTEAFF.

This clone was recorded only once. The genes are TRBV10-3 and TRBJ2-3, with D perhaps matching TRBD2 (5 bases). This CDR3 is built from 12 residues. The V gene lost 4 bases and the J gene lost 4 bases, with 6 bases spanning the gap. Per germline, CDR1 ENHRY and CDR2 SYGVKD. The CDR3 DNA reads TGTGCCATCAGTGTGGGAGCAGATACGCAGTATTTT. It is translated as CAISVGADTQYF.